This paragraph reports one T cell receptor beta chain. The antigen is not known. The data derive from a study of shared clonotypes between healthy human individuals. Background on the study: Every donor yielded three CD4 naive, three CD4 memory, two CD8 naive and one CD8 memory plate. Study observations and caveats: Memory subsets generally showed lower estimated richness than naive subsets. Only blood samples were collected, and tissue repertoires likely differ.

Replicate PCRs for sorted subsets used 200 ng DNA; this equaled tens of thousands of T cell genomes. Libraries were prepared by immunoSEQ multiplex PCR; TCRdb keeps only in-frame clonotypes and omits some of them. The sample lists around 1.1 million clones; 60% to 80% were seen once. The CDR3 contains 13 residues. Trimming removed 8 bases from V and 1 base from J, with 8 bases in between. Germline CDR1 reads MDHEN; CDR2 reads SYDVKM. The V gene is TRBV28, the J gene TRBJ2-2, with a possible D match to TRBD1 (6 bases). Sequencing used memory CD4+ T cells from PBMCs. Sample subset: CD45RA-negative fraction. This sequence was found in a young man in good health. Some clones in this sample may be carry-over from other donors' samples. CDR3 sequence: CASPDRNTGELFF. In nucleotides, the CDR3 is TGTGCCAGCCCGGACAGGAACACCGGGGAGCTGTTTTTT.